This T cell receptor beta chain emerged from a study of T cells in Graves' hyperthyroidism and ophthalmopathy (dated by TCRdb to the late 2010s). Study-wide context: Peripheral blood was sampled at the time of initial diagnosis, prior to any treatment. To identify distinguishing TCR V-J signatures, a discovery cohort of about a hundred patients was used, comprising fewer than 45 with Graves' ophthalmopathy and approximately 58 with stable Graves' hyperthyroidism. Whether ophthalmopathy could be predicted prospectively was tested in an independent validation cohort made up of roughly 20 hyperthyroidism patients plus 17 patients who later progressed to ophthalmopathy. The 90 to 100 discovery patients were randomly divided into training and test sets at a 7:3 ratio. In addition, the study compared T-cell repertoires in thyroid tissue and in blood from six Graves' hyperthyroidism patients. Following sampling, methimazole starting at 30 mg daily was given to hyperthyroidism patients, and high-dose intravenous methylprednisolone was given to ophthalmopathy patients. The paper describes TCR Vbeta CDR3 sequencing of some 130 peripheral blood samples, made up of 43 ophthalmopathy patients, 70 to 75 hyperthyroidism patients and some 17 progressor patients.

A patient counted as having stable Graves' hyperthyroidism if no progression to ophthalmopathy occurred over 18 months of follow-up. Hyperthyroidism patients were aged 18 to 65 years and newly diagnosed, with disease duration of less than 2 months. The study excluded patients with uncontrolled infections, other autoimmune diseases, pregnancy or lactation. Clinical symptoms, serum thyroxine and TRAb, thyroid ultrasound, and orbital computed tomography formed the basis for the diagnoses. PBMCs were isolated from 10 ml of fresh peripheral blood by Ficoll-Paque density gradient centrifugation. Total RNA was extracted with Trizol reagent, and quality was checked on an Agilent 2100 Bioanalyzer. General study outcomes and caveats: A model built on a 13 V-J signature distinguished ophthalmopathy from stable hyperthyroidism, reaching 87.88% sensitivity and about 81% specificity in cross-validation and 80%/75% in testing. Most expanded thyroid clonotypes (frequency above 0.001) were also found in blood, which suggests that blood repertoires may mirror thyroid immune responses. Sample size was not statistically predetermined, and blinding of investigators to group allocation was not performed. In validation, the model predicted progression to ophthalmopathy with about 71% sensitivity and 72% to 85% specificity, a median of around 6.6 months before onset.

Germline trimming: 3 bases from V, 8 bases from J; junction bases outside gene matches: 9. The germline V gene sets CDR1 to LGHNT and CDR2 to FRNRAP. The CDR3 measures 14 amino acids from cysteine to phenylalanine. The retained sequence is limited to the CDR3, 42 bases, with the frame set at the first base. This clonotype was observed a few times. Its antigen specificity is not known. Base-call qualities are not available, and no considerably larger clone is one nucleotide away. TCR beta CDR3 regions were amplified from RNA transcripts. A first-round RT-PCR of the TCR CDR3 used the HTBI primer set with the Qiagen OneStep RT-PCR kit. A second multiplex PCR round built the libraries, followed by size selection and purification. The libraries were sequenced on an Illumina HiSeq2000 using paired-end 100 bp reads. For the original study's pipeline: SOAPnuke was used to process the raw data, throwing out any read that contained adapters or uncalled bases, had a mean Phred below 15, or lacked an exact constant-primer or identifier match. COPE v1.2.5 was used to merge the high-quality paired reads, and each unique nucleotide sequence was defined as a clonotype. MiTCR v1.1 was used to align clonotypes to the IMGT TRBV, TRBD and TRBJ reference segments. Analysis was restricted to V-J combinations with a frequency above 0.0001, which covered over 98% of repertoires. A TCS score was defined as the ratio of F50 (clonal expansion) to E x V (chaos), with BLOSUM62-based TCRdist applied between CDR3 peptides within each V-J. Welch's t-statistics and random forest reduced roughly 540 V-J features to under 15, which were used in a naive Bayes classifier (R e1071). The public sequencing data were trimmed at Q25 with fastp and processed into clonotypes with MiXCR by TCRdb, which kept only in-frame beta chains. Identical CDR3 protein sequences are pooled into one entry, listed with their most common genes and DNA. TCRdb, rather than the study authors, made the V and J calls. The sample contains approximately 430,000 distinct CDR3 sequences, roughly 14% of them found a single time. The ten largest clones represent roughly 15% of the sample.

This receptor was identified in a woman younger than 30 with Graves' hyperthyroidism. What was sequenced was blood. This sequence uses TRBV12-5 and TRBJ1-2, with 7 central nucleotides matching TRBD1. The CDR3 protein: CASGFPQGSFGYTF. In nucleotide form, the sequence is TGTGCTAGTGGTTTTCCACAGGGGAGCTTCGGCTACACCTTC. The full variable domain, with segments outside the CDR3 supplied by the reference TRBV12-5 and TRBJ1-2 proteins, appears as DARVTQTPRHKVTEMGQEVTMRCQPILGHNTVFWYRQTMMQGLELLAYFRNRAPLDDSGMPKDRFSAEMPDATLATLKIQPSEPRDSAVYFCASGFPQGSFGYTFGSGTRLTVV.